Listed below are T cell receptor beta chains from one sample, sequenced in a study of cytomegalovirus exposure and HLA in healthy donors. Some clones are missing from TCRdb's copy, which holds only in-frame ones; the method was immunoSEQ multiplex PCR. The data contain 150,000 to 200,000 clones, around 80% of them seen just once; the ten biggest clones take up over 1.5%. The specimen was PBMCs. Source of these receptors: a man between 35 and 55 years old in good health and CMV-seronegative. Both conserved end residues are part of each CDR3. Size tells how often a clone was seen (once, few, many) or the class of an expanded clone, and some rows leave it out.

j_call clone_size v_call cdr3_aa
TRBJ1-1 . TRBV28 CASSEQGAREAFF
TRBJ2-7 . TRBV13 CASSFRHASYEQYF
TRBJ1-1 . TRBV25-1 CASSSTQGARAFF
TRBJ2-3 . TRBV5-1 CASSSTGGAHTQYF
TRBJ1-4 . TRBV2 CASSELGTVYEKLFF
TRBJ1-5 . TRBV5-1 CASSLGPEVGQPQHF
TRBJ2-7 . TRBV11-2 CASSLTRTGSYEQYF
TRBJ2-2 . TRBV7-2 CASSLSGVGELFF
TRBJ2-7 . TRBV6-4 CASSAEGGSSYEQYF
TRBJ1-1 . TRBV18 CASSPPAGGRTEAFF
. . TRBV7-6 CASSLEPGQGAYEQYF
TRBJ2-3 . TRBV4-2 CASSHPGLAASTDTQYF
TRBJ2-5 few TRBV7-3 CASSLTGGRIQETQYF
TRBJ2-7 . TRBV5-4 CASSSDRISSYEQYF
TRBJ2-1 . TRBV10-3 CAISDSPGLASHEQFF
TRBJ2-3 . TRBV6-4 CASSPGQGDTDTQYF
TRBJ2-7 . TRBV11-2 CASSVFRDRDPHEQYF
TRBJ2-7 few TRBV12-1 CASPVPGQHYEQYF
TRBJ2-1 few TRBV11-2 CASSLSGAASEQFF
TRBJ1-6 . TRBV7-9 CSSSFEVSGASNSPLHF
TRBJ1-2 . TRBV4-1 CASSHQWTANYGYTF
TRBJ2-3 . TRBV5-1 CASSLALGGGEDTQYF
TRBJ1-1 . TRBV5-1 CASSLDKGSRTEAFF
TRBJ2-6 . TRBV6-6 CASQVDGNSGANVLTF
TRBJ2-1 . TRBV11-2 CASSSVAGGTYNEQFF
TRBJ1-5 . TRBV27 CASGVTVHNQPQHF
TRBJ1-5 once TRBV30 CAWDNQGINQPQHF
TRBJ2-7 once TRBV27 CASAGPLTGYEQYF
TRBJ2-4 . TRBV7-3 CASSPQGPGTGVIQYF
TRBJ2-1 . TRBV7-6 CASSLGFRPSSYNEQFF
TRBJ1-3 . TRBV30 CDQGGNTIYF
TRBJ2-7 few TRBV4-3 CASSQDLGGGPYEQYF
TRBJ2-5 . TRBV4-1 CASSQLKSGLAGQETQYF
TRBJ2-3 few TRBV28 CASSQQAGGQPDTQYF
TRBJ1-1 . TRBV9 CASSVEGRRNTEAFF
TRBJ2-3 . TRBV11-2 CASRPLAGESTDTQYF
TRBJ2-7 few TRBV19 CASTQDSAYEQYF
TRBJ2-1 . TRBV6-5 CATMVGGSQNEQFF
TRBJ1-6 . TRBV7-2 CASSSGGTDNSPLHF
TRBJ1-2 . TRBV5-1 CASSLDGQENYGYTF
TRBJ2-1 . TRBV9 CASSRILAGGYNEQFF
TRBJ2-5 . TRBV28 CASSPRGGVGTQYF
TRBJ2-5 once TRBV11-2 CASSFGRGGVETQYF
TRBJ1-1 . TRBV7-3 CAPTEQGTEAFF
TRBJ2-7 . TRBV6-4 CAIPGVPEQYF
TRBJ1-2 . TRBV5-1 CASSLVAVADYGYTF
TRBJ2-6 . TRBV18 CASSPMSGANVLTF
TRBJ2-1 once TRBV15 CATSRDLRTGVGDEQFF
TRBJ2-5 . TRBV4-1 CASSQATSLETQYF
TRBJ1-1 . TRBV5-4 CASSSQQGARTEAFF
TRBJ2-7 . TRBV28 CASSFVGGSYEQYF
TRBJ1-2 . TRBV28 CAGMGQGDGYTF
TRBJ1-2 few TRBV6-5 CASSYSIWDRNYGYTF
TRBJ1-5 . TRBV7-9 CASSLGGAPSNQPQHF
TRBJ2-5 . TRBV5-1 CASSIRRGGAGETQYF
TRBJ2-5 . TRBV11-3 CASSSPRTGGEEETQYF
TRBJ1-1 . TRBV7-3 CASSLTAGTKAFF
TRBJ2-5 . TRBV9 CASSVIDFIPPSHAGQGKETQYF
TRBJ2-5 . TRBV18 CASGGTGQETQYF
TRBJ2-7 . TRBV5-4 CASRPFTGYEQYF